The next 5 T cell receptor beta chains were all read from a single sample in a study of neoadjuvant nivolumab and ipilimumab in lung cancer. Clones were sequenced by immunoSEQ multiplex PCR, and TCRdb holds only the in-frame ones, with some missing. Of 10,000 to 15,000 clones in the sample, 95% are singletons; the top ten hold 2% to 3%. Here the sequenced sample was peripheral blood, taken after neoadjuvant nivolumab, alone or with ipilimumab, at or shortly before surgery. Receptor source: an adult with non-small cell lung cancer.

The J gene is TRBJ2-5, the V gene TRBV27; the match to TRBD1 covers 9 bases. Germline V gives CDR1 MNHEY, CDR2 SMNVEV (reference sequence). The CDR3 contains 14 residues. The trim removed 5 bases at V and 2 bases at J, leaving 3 bases unmatched. CDR3 DNA: TGTGCCAGCAGTCGGGACAGGGCGCAAGAGACCCAGTACTTC. Encoded protein: CASSRDRAQETQYF.

This clone was detected once. The chain couples TRBV7-8 to TRBJ2-7, with TRBD1 matching over 7 bases. The junction had 9 bases not matched to a gene; V was cut back by 7 bases and J by 3 bases. CDR1 and CDR2 (germline): SGHVS, FQNEAQ. The CDR3 runs 14 residues. CDR3 DNA: TGTGCCAGCAATTTGGGACAGCGATACTACGAGCAGTACTTC. This sequence encodes CASNLGQRYYEQYF.

V is TRBV5-3 and J is TRBJ1-1; unclear D gene. TRBV5-3 is assigned to the ORF class and has an uncertain function. Between the trimmed V and J ends, which lost 4 bases and 5 bases, there was a span of 24 bases. CDR3 length: 17 amino acids. As DNA, the CDR3 is TGTGCCAGAAGCCCACAGCGACGTCCCCCCCTCCCAACTGAAGCTTTCTTT. Protein: CARSPQRRPPLPTEAFF.

This clone was counted once. The CDR3 reads CASSQDLLGRGSQPQHF. The CDR3 region has the DNA TGTGCCAGCAGCCAAGATCTCCTGGGCAGGGGGTCACAGCCCCAGCATTTT. The gene calls are TRBV14 and TRBJ1-5; 7 positions match TRBD1. This CDR3 spans 17 amino acids. The V gene end was trimmed by 0 bases and the J gene end by 7 bases; junction bases not matched to a gene: 12. Germline V gene lookup returns CDR1 SGHDN and CDR2 FVKESK.

V gene TRBV7-2 combines with J gene TRBJ2-1, with 7 bases matching TRBD2. There are 15 residues in the CDR3. Unmatched junction bases numbered 5, after V lost 2 bases and J lost 4 bases. Germline V gene lookup returns CDR1 SGHTA and CDR2 FQGNSA. The CDR3 nucleotides read TGTGCCAGCAGCTTAACCAGCGGGAAGTACAATGAGCAGTTCTTC. It yields the protein CASSLTSGKYNEQFF.